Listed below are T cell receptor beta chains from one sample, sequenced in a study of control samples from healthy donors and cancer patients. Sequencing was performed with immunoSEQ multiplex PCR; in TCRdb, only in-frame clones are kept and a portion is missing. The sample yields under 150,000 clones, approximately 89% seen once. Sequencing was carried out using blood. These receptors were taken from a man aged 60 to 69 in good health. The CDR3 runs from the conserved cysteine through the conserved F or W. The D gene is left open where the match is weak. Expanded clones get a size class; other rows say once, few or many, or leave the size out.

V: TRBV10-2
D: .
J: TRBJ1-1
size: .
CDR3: CASSGQSNTEAFF
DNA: TGCGCCAGCAGTGGACAGTCGAACACTGAAGCTTTCTTT

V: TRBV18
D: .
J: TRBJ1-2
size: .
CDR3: CASSPEQGYGYTF
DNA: TGTGCCAGCTCACCAGAACAGGGTTATGGCTACACCTTC

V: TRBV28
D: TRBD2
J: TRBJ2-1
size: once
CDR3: CASSLSGTYNEQFF
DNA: TGTGCCAGCAGTTTGAGCGGGACCTACAATGAGCAGTTCTTC

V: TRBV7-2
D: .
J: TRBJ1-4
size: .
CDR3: CASSLVGGATNEKLFF
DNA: TGTGCCAGCAGCTTAGTGGGGGGCGCAACTAATGAAAAACTGTTTTTT

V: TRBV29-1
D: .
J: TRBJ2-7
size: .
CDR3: CSVAGVAYEQYF
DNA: TGCAGCGTCGCAGGGGTTGCCTACGAGCAGTACTTC

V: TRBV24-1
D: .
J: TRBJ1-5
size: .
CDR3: CATSPRGPPYSNQPQHF
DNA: TGTGCCACCTCCCCACGGGGGCCACCTTATAGCAATCAGCCCCAGCATTTT

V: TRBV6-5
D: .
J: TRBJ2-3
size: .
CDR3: CASSFEPGGRTQYF
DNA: TGTGCCAGCAGTTTCGAGCCCGGGGGCAGGACGCAGTATTTT

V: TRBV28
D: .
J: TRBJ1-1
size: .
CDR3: CASSSYPGTRNTEAFF
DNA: TGTGCCAGCAGTTCGTACCCCGGGACGAGAAACACTGAAGCTTTCTTT

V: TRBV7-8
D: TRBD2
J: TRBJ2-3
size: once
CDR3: CASSLIWGLSRDTQYF
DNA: TGTGCCAGCAGCTTAATCTGGGGACTATCAAGGGATACGCAGTATTTT

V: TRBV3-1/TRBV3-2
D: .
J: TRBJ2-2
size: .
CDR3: CASSQGFSPGELFF
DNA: TGTGCCAGCAGCCAAGGGTTTAGTCCCGGGGAGCTGTTTTTT

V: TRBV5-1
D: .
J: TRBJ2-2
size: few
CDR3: CASRAAATPTGELFF
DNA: TGCGCCAGCAGAGCAGCGGCTACCCCCACCGGGGAGCTGTTTTTT

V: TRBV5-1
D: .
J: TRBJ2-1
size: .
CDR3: CATSPPGLSSYNEQFF
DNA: TGCGCCACCTCTCCCCCCGGGCTGAGCTCCTACAATGAGCAGTTCTTC

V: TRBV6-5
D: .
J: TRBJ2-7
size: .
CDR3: CASHEDTRYEQYF
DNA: TGTGCCAGCCATGAGGACACGCGCTACGAGCAGTACTTC

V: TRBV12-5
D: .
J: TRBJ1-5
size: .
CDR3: CASGYSGSNQPQHF
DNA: TGTGCTAGTGGTTACTCAGGGTCTAATCAGCCCCAGCATTTT

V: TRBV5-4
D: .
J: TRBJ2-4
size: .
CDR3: CASSSYGTTLAKNIQYF
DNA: TGTGCCAGCAGCTCTTATGGGACAACCCTAGCCAAAAACATTCAGTACTTC

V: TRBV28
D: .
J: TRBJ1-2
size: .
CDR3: CASTAGPVRGYTF
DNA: TGTGCCAGCACAGCAGGCCCTGTGCGTGGCTACACCTTC

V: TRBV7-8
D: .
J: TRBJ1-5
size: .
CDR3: CASSLATGQPQHF
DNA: TGTGCCAGCAGCTTAGCGACCGGACAGCCCCAGCATTTT

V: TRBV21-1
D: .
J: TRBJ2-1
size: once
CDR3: CASNLVRPGTSLTPPFNNEQFF
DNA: TGTGCCAGCAACTTAGTTAGGCCCGGGACTAGTCTTACACCACCCTTCAACAATGAGCAGTTCTTC

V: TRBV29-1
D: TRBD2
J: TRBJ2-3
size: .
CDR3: CSVDRGGGLSGTDTQYF
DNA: TGCAGCGTTGATCGTGGCGGGGGGCTATCAGGGACAGATACGCAGTATTTT

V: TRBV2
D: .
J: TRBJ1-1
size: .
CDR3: CASSGPPVTPEAFF
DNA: TGTGCCAGCAGTGGACCTCCCGTGACCCCTGAAGCTTTCTTT

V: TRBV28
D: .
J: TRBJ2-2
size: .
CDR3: CASSSGRDRLDANTGELFF
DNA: TGTGCCAGCAGTTCCGGGCGGGACAGATTAGACGCGAACACCGGGGAGCTGTTTTTT

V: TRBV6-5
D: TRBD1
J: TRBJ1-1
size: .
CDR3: CASSRGQMNTEAFF
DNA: TGTGCCAGCAGTCGGGGACAGATGAACACTGAAGCTTTCTTT

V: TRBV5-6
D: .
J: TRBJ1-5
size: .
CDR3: CASSLAKTRGSNQPQHF
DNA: TGTGCCAGCAGCTTGGCCAAAACGAGGGGTAGCAATCAGCCCCAGCATTTT

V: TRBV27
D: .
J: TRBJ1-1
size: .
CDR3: CASSLLGGGGGNTEAFF
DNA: TGTGCCAGCAGTTTATTGGGAGGGGGGGGCGGAAACACTGAAGCTTTCTTT

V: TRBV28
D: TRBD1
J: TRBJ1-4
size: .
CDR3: CASQAGGLEKLFF
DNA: TGTGCCAGCCAGGCAGGGGGCCTCGAAAAACTGTTTTTT

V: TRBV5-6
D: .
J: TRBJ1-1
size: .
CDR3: CASSFSTEAFF
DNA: TGTGCCAGCAGCTTCTCTACTGAAGCTTTCTTT

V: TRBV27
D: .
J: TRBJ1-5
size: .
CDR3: CASRGAWNQPQHF
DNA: TGTGCCAGCAGAGGGGCTTGGAATCAGCCCCAGCATTTT

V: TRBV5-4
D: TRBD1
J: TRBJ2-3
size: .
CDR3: CASSSRDRAIDTQYF
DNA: TGTGCCAGCAGCTCTCGGGACAGGGCCATCGATACGCAGTATTTT